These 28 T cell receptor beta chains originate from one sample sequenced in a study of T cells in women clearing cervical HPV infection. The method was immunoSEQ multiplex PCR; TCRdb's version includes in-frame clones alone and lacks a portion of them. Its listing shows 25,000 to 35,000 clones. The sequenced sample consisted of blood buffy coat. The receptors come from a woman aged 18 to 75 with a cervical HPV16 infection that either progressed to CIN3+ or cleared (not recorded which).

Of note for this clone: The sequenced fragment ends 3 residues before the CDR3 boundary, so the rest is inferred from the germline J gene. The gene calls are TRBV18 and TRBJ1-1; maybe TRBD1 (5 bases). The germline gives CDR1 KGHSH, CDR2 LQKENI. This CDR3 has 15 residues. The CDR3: CASSPPGGTYYEAFF. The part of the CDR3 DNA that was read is TGTGCCAGCTCACCACCCGGGGGAACTTACTACGAG.

The CDR3 loop reads CAWSTGSDNEQFF. Incomplete CDR3 DNA: TGTGCCTGGAGTACAGGGTCGGACAATGAG. V is TRBV30 and J is TRBJ2-1; weak D call: TRBD1 (6 bases). The read ends 3 residues before the CDR3 terminus; that terminus is restored from the germline J gene. The CDR3 is made up of 13 amino acids. Germline-derived CDR1 and CDR2 are GTSNPN and SVGIG (reference sequence). The V gene lost 2 bases and the J gene lost 5 bases, with 10 bases spanning the gap.

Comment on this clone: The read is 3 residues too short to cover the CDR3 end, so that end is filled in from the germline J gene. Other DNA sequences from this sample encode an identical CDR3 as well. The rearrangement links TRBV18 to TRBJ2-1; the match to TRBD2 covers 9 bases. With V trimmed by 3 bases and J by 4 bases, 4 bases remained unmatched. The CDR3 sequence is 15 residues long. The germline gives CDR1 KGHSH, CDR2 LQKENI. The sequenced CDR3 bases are TGTGCCAGCTCACCCTCTAGCGGGGCTTACAATGAG. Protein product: CASSPSSGAYNE. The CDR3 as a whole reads CASSPSSGAYNEQFF. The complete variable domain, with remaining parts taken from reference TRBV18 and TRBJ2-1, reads NAGVMQNPRHLVRRRGQEARLRCSPMKGHSHVYWYRQLPEEGLKFMVYLQKENIIDESGMPKERFSAEFPKEGPSILRIQQVVRGDSAAYFCASSPSSGAYNEQFFGPGTRLTVL.

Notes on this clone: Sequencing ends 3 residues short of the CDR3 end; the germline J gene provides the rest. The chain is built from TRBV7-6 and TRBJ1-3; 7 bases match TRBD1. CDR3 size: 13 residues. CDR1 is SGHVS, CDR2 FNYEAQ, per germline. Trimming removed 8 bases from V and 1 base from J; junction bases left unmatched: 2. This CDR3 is CASGQVSGNTIYF. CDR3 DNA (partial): TGTGCCAGCGGACAGGTATCTGGAAACACC.

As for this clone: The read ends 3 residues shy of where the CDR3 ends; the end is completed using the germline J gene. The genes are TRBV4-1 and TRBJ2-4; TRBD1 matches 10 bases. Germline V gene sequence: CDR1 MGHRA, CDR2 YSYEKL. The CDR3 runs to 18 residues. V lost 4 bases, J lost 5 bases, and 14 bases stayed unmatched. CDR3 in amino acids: CASSRHLVSGTGENIQYF. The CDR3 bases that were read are TGCGCCAGCAGCCGACACCTGGTTAGCGGGACAGGGGAAAACATT.

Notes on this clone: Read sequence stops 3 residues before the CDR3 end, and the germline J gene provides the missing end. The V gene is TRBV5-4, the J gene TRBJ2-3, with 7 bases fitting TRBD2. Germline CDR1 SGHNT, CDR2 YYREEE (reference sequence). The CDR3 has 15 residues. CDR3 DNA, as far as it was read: TGTGCCAGCAGCTCTTGGCGGGAGCCTGAAAAGACG. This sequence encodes CASSSWREPEKT. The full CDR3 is CASSSWREPEKTQYF.

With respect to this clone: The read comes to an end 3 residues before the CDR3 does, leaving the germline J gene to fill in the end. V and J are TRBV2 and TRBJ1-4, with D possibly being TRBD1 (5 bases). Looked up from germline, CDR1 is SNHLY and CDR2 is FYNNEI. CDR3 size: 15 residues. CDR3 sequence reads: CASSELNSGANVLFF. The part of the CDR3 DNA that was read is TGTGCCAGCAGTGAGCTTAACTCTGGGGCCAACGTA.

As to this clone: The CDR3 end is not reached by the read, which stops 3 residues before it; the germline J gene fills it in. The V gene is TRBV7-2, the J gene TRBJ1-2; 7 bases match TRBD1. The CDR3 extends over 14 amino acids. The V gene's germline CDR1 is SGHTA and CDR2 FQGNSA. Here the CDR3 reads CASSHRQGPHDYTF. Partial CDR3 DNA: TGTGCCAGCAGCCACCGACAGGGTCCCCACGAC.

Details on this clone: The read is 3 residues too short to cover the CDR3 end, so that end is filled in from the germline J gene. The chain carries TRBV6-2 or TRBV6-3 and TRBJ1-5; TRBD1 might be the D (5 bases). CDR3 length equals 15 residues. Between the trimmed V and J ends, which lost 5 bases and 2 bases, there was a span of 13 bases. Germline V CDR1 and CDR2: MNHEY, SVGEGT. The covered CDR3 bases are TGTGCCAGCAGTAGGGAGGGGATCGGCAATCAGCCC. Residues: CASSREGIGNQP. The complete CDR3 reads CASSREGIGNQPQHF.

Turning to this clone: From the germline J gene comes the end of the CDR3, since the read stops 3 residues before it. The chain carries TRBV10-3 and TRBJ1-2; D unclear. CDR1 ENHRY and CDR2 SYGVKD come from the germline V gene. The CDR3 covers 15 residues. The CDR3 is CAISMTSGNTDTYTF. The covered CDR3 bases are TGTGCCATCAGTATGACTAGCGGGAACACAGATACC.

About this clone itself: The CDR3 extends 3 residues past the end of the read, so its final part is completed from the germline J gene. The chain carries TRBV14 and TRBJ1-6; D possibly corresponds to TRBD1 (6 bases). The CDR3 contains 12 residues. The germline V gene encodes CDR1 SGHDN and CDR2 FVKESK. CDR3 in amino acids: CASSPGALPLHF. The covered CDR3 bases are TGTGCCAGCAGCCCAGGGGCGCTCCCC.

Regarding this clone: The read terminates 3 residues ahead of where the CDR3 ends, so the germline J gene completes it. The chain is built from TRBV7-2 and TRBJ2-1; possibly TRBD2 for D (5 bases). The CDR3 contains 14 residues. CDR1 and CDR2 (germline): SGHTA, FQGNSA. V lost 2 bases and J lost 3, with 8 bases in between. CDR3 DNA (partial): TGTGCCAGCAGCTTATTGAGCGGCTACAATGAG. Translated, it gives CASSLLSGYNE. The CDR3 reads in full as CASSLLSGYNEQFF. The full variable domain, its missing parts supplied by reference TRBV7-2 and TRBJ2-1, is GAGVSQSPSNKVTEKGKDVELRCDPISGHTALYWYRQSLGQGLEFLIYFQGNSAPDKSGLPSDRFSAERTGGSVSTLTIQRTQQEDSAVYLCASSLLSGYNEQFFGPGTRLTVL.

The CDR3 reads CASSFRGTNEKLFF. The CDR3 bases that were read are TGTGCCAGCAGCTTCAGGGGAACTAATGAAAAA. The chain uses TRBV13 and TRBJ1-4; D is possibly TRBD1 (6 bases). The read ends 3 residues early relative to the CDR3; the germline J gene fills the gap. This CDR3 contains 14 residues. V shed 3 bases and J shed 1 base, with 6 bases lying between them. CDR1 and CDR2 from the germline V gene are PRHDT and FYEKMQ (reference sequence).

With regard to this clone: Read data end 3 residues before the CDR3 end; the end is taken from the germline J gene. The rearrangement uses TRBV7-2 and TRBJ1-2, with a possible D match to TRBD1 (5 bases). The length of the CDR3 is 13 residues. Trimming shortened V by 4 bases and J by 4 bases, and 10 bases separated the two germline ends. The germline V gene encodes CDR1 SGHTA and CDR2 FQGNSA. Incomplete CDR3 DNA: TGTGCCAGCAGCTCCCAGGGAATCTATGGC. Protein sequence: CASSSQGIYG. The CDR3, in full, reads CASSSQGIYGYTF.

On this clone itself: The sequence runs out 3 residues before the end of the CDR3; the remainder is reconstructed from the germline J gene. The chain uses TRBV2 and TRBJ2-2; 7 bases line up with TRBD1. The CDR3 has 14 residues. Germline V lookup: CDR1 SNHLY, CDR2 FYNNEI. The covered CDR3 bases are TGTGCCACCAACTCAGGGGGAACTAATGAAAAG. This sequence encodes CATNSGGTNEK. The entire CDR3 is CATNSGGTNEKLFF.

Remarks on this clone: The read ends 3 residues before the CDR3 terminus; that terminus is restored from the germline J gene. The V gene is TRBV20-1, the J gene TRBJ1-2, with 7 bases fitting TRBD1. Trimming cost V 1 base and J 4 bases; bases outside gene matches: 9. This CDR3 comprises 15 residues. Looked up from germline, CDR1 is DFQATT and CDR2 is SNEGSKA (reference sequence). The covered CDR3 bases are TGCAGTGCTAGAGGACAGGGTGTATTGGGCTATGGC. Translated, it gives CSARGQGVLGYG. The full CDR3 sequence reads CSARGQGVLGYGYTF.

The CDR3 sequence is CSAEPRTSGSINEQFF. Partial CDR3 DNA: TGCAGTGCTGAGCCCCGGACTAGCGGGAGCATAAATGAG. The genes are TRBV20-1 and TRBJ2-1, with 13 bases aligning to TRBD2. The read terminates 3 residues ahead of where the CDR3 ends, so the germline J gene completes it. Looked up from germline, CDR1 is DFQATT and CDR2 is SNEGSKA (reference sequence). V shed 5 bases and J 7 bases; nucleotides not matched to a gene: 11. This CDR3 has 16 residues.

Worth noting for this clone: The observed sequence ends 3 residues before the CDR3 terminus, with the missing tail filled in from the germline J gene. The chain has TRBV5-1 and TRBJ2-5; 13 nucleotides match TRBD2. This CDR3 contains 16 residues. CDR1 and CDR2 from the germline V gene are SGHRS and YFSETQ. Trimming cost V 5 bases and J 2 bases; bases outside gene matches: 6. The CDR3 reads CASRTGLAGAQETQYF. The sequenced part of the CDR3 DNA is TGCGCCAGCAGGACTGGACTAGCGGGGGCTCAAGAGACC.

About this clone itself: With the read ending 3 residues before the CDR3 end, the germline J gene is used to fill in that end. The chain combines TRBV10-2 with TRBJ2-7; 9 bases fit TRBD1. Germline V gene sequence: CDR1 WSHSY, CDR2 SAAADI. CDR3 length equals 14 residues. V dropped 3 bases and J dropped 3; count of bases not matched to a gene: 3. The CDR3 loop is CASSDGGQGYEQYF. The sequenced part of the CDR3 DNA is TGCGCCAGCAGTGACGGGGGACAGGGCTACGAG.

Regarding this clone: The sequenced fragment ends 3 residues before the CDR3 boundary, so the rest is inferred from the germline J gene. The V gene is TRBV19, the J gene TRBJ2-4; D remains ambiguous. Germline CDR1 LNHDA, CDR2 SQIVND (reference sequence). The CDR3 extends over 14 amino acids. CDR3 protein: CASRIDWNNYGQYF. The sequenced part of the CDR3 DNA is TGTGCCAGTCGAATTGACTGGAATAACTATGGT.

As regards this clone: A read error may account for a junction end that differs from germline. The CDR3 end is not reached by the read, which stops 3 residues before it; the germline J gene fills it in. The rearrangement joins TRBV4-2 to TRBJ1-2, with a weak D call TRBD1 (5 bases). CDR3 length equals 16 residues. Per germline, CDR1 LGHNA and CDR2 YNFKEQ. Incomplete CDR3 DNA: TGCGCCAGCAGCCAAGCGGGGGGGGTGATGGACTATGGC. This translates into CASSQAGGVMDYG. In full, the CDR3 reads CASSQAGGVMDYGYTF.

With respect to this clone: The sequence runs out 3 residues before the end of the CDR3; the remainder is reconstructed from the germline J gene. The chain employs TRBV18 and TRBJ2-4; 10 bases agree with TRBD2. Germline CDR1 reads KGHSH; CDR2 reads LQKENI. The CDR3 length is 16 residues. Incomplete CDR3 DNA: TGTGCCAGCTCACCCCCCGGACAGGGCCAGCGGGGGGGT. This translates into CASSPPGQGQRGG. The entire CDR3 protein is CASSPPGQGQRGGQYF.

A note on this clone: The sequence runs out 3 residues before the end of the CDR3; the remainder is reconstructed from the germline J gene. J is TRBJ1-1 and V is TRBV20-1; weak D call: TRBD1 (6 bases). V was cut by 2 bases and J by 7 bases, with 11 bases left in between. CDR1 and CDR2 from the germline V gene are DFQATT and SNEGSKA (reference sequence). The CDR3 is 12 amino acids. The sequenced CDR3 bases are TGCAGTGCTAGATCCGGACAGAGTGAA. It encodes CSARSGQSE. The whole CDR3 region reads CSARSGQSEAFF.

This chain's CDR3 is CAWSDKGNQPQHF. CDR3 bases read: TGTGCCTGGAGTGATAAGGGCAATCAGCCC. The J gene is TRBJ1-5, the V gene TRBV30; D ambiguous. The sequenced fragment ends 3 residues before the CDR3 boundary, so the rest is inferred from the germline J gene. Deletions cut 1 base from V and 2 bases from J, with 6 bases between. The CDR3 is made up of 13 amino acids. Germline loops: CDR1 GTSNPN, CDR2 SVGIG (reference sequence).

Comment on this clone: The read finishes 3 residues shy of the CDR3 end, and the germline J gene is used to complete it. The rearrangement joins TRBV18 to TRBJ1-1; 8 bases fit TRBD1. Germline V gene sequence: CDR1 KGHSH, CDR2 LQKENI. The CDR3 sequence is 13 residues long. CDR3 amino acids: CASSPGQDNEAFF. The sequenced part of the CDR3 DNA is TGTGCCAGCTCACCGGGACAGGACAATGAG.

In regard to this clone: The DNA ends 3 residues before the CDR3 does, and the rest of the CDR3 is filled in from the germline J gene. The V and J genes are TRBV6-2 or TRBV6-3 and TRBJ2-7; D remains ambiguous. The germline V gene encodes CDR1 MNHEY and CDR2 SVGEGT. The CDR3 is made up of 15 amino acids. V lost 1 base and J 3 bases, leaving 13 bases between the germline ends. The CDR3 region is CASSYFVGRHYEQYF. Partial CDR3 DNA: TGTGCCAGCAGTTACTTTGTCGGCAGACACTACGAG.

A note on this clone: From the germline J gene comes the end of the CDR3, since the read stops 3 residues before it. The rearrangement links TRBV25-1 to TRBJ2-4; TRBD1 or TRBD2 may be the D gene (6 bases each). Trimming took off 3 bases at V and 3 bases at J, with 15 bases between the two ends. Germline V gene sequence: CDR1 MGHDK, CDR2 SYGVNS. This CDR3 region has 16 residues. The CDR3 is CASSDAGGGGKNIQYF. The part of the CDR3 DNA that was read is TGTGCCAGCAGTGACGCGGGCGGAGGGGGCAAAAACATT.

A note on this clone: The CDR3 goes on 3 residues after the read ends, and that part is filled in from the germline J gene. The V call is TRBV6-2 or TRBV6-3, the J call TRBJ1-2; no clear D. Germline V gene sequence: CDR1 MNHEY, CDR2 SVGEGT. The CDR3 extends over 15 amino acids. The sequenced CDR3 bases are TGTGCCAGCACCGGACTAGCGGGAGCATCCTACGAC. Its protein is CASTGLAGASYD. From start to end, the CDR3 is CASTGLAGASYDYTF.